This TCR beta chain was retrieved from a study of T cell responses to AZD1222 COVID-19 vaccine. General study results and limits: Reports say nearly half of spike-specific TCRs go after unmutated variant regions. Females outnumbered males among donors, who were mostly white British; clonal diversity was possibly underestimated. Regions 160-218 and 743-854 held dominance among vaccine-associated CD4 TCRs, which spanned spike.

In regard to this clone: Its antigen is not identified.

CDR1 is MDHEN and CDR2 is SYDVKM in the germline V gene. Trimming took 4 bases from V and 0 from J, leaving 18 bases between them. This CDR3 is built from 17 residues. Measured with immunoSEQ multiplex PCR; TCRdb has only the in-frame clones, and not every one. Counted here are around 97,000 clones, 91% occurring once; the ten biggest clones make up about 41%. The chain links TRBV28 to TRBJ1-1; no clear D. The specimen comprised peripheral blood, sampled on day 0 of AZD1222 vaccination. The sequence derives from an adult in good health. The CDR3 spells CASSSTGAYSVNTEAFF. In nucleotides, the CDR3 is TGTGCCAGCAGTTCCACTGGAGCCTACTCGGTGAACACTGAAGCTTTCTTT. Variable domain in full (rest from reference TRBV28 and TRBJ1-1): DVKVTQSSRYLVKRTGEKVFLECVQDMDHENMFWYRQDPGLGLRLIYFSYDVKMKEKGDIPEGYSVSREKKERFSLILESASTNQTSMYLCASSSTGAYSVNTEAFFGQGTRLTVV.